This TCR beta chain was sequenced during a study of blood T cell repertoires in COVID-19. A single count supports this clone. From germline, CDR1 is MNHEY and CDR2 SVGEGT. V lost 2 bases and J lost 3; bases outside the gene matches: 7. There are 15 residues in the CDR3. Generated by immunoSEQ multiplex PCR, the TCRdb table keeps only in-frame clones and is missing some. Here the sample spans hundreds of thousands of clones, around 87% being singletons. Sequenced input: PBMCs or T cells enriched from blood (not recorded which). This TCR was recovered from a woman aged 45-65 years who had recovered from COVID-19. This sequence joins TRBV6-2 or TRBV6-3 and TRBJ2-7; 7 nucleotides align to TRBD2. The CDR3 loop reads CASSYRMTSFYEQYF. CDR3 in DNA: TGTGCCAGCAGTTACCGCATGACTAGCTTCTACGAGCAGTACTTC.